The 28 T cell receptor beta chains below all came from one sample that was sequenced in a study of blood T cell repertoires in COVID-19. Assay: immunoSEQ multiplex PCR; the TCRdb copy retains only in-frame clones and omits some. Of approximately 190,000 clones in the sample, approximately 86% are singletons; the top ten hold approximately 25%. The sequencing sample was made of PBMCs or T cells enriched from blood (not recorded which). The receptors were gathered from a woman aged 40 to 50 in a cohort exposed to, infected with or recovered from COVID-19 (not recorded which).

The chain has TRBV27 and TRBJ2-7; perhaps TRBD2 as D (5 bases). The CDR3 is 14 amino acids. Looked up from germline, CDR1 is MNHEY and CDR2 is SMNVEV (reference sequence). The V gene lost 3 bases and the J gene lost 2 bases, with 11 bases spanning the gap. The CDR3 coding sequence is TGTGCCAGCAGTTTCAAGGACTTCGCCTACGAGCAGTACTTC. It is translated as CASSFKDFAYEQYF.

CDR3 in amino acids: CASSWERVQPQHF. Written as DNA, the CDR3 is TGTGCCAGCAGTTGGGAGAGGGTTCAGCCCCAGCATTTT. The chain links TRBV12-3 or TRBV12-4 to TRBJ1-5; D is uncertain. Trimming took off 4 bases at V and 6 bases at J, with 10 bases between the two ends. The CDR3 loop spans 13 amino acids.

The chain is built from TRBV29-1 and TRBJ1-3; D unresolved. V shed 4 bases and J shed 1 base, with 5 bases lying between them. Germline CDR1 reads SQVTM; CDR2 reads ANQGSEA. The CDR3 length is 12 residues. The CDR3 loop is CSVVQSGNTIYF. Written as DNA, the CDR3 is TGCAGCGTTGTTCAGTCTGGAAACACCATATATTTT.

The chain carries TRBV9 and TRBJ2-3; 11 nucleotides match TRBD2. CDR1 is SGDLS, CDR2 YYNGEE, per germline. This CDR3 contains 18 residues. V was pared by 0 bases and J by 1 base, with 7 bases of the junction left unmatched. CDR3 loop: CASSVAMTSGVGTDTQYF. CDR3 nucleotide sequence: TGTGCCAGCAGCGTAGCTATGACTAGCGGGGTGGGCACAGATACGCAGTATTTT. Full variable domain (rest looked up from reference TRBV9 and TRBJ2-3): DSGVTQTPKHLITATGQRVTLRCSPRSGDLSVYWYQQSLDQGLQFLIQYYNGEERAKGNILERFSAQQFPDLHSELNLSSLELGDSALYFCASSVAMTSGVGTDTQYFGPGTRLTVL.

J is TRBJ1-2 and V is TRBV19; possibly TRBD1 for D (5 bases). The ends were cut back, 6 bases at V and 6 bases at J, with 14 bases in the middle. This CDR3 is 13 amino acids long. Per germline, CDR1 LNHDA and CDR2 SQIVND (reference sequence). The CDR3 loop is CASSPSQGNGYTF. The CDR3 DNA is TGTGCCAGTAGCCCAAGCCAGGGAAATGGCTACACCTTC. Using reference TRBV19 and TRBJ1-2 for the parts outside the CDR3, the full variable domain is DGGITQSPKYLFRKEGQNVTLSCEQNLNHDAMYWYRQDPGQGLRLIYYSQIVNDFQKGDIAEGYSVSREKKESFPLTVTSAQKNPTAFYLCASSPSQGNGYTFGSGTRLTVV.

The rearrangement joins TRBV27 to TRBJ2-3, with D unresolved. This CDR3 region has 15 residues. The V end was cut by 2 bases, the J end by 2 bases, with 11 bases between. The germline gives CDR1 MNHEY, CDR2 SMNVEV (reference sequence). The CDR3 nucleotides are TGTGCCAGCAGTTTAATAGCTTCTATCACAGATACGCAGTATTTT. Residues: CASSLIASITDTQYF.

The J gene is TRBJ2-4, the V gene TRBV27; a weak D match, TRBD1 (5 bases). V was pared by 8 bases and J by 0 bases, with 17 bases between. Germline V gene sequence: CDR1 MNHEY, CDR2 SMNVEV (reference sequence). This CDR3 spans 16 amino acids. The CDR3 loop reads CASSPRGRSAKNIQYF. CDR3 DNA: TGTGCCAGCTCACCTAGGGGCAGGTCAGCCAAAAACATTCAGTACTTC.

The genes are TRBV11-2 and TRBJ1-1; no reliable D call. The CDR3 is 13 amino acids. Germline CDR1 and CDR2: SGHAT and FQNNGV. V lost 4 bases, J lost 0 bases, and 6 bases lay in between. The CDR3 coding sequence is TGTGCCAGCAGCTCCTCGGTGAACACTGAAGCTTTCTTT. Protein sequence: CASSSSVNTEAFF. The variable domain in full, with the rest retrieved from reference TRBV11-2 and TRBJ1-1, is EAGVAQSPRYKIIEKRQSVAFWCNPISGHATLYWYQQILGQGPKLLIQFQNNGVVDDSQLPKDRFSAERLKGVDSTLKIQPAKLEDSAVYLCASSSSVNTEAFFGQGTRLTVV.

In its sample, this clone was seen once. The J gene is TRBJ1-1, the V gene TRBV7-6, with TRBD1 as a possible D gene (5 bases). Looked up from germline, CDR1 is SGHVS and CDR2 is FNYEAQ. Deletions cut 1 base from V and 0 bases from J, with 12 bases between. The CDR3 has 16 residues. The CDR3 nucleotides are TGTGCCAGCAGCTTAGTAGGGGCGCCTATGAACACTGAAGCTTTCTTT. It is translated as CASSLVGAPMNTEAFF.

CDR3 in DNA: TGCGCCAGCAGTGAAGGAAGACACTGGAACACTGAAGCTTTCTTT. Translated, it gives CASSEGRHWNTEAFF. This chain connects TRBV10-2 to TRBJ1-1; no reliable D call. V lost 3 bases to trimming and J lost 1 base, with 12 bases between them. CDR3 length: 15 residues. In germline, CDR1 is WSHSY, CDR2 SAAADI.

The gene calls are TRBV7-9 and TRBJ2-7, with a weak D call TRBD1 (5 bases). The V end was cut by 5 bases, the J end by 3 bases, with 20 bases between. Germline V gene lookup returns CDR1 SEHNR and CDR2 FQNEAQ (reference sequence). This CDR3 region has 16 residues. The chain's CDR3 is CASSPRTGHQDYEQYF. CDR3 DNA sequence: TGTGCCAGCAGCCCCCGAACAGGCCACCAGGACTACGAGCAGTACTTC.

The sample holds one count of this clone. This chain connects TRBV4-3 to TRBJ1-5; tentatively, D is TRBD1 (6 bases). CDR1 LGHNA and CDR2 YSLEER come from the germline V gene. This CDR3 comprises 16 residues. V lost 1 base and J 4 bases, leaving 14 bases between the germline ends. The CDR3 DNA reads TGCGCCAGCAGCCAAGCCCGACAGGCGGAAAATCAGCCCCAGCATTTT. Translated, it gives CASSQARQAENQPQHF.

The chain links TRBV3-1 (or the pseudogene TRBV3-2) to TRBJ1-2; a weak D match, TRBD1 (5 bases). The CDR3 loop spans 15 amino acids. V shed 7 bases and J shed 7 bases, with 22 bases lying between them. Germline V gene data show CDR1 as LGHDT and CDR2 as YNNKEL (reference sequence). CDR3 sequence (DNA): TGTGCCAGCAACTCTCCAACTTCGGGGGTTAGTGGCTACACCTTC. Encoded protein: CASNSPTSGVSGYTF.

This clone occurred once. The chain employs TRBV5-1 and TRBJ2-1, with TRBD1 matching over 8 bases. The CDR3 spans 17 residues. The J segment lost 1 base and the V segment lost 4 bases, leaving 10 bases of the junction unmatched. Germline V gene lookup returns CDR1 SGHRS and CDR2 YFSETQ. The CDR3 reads CASSTTLTGESYNEQFF. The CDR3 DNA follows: TGCGCCAGCAGCACAACGCTGACAGGGGAGTCCTACAATGAGCAGTTCTTC.

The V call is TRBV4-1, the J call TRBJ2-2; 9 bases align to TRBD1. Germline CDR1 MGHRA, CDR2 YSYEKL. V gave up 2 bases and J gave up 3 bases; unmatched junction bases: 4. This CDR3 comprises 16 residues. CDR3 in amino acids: CASSQTGTGYTGELFF. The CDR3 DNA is TGCGCCAGCAGCCAAACTGGGACAGGGTACACCGGGGAGCTGTTTTTT.

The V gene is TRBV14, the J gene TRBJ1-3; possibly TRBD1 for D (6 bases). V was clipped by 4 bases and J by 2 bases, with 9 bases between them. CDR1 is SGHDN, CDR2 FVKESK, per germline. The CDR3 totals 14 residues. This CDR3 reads CASSPYRAGNTIYF. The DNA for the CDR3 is TGTGCCAGCAGCCCTTACAGGGCTGGAAACACCATATATTTT.

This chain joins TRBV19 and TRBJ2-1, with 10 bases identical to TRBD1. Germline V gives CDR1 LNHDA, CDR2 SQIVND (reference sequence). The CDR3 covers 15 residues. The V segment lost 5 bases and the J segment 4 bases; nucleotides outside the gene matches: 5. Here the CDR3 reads CASSQTGGAYNEQFF. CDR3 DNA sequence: TGTGCCAGTAGTCAGACAGGGGGCGCATACAATGAGCAGTTCTTC.

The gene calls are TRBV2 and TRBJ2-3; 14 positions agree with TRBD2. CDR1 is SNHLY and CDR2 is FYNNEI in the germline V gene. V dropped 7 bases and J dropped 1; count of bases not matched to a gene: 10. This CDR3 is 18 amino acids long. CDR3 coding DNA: TGTGCCAGCAATCGACCGGGACTAGCGGGAGAAGGCACAGATACGCAGTATTTT. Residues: CASNRPGLAGEGTDTQYF. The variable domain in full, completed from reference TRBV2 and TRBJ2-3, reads EPEVTQTPSHQVTQMGQEVILRCVPISNHLYFYWYRQILGQKVEFLVSFYNNEISEKSEIFDDQFSVERPDGSNFTLKIRSTKLEDSAMYFCASNRPGLAGEGTDTQYFGPGTRLTVL.

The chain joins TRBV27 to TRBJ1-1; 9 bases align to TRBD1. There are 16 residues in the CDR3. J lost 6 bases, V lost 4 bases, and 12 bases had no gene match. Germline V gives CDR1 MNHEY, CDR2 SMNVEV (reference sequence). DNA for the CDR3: TGTGCCAGCAGTTCAGTGAAGATTGGACAGGGGTCTGAAGCTTTCTTT. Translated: CASSSVKIGQGSEAFF.

In nucleotides, the CDR3 is TGTGCCAGTAGTATAGGACTAGCGGATCGAACCTACGAGCAGTACTTC. It translates to CASSIGLADRTYEQYF. This sequence joins TRBV19 and TRBJ2-7; TRBD2 matches 9 bases. CDR3 length: 16 residues. Germline V CDR1 and CDR2: LNHDA, SQIVND (reference sequence). V was clipped by 1 base and J by 2 bases; unmatched bases: 6.

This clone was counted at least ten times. The CDR3 nucleotides are TGTGCCACCAGCGACAGGGGGCAGGACACCGGGGAGCTGTTTTTT. It codes for CATSDRGQDTGELFF. The genes are TRBV24-1 and TRBJ2-2; TRBD1 agrees at 10 bases. Trimming removed 7 bases from V and 3 bases from J; junction bases left unmatched: 4. The germline V gene has CDR1 KGHDR and CDR2 SFDVKD. CDR3 size: 15 residues.

The CDR3 DNA follows: TGTGCCAGCAGTGAGCTAGCGGGAGCCGGTGAGCAGTTCTTC. Translated, it gives CASSELAGAGEQFF. The V gene is TRBV6-4, the J gene TRBJ2-1, with 10 bases that match TRBD2. The CDR3 runs 14 residues. Germline V gene data show CDR1 as MRHNA and CDR2 as SNTAGT. V was clipped by 3 bases and J by 9 bases; unmatched bases: 5.

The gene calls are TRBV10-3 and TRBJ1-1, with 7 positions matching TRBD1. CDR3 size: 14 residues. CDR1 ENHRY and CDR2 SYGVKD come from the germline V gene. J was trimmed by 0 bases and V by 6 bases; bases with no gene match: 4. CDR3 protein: CAIRDRDLNTEAFF. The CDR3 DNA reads TGTGCCATCAGAGACAGGGACCTGAACACTGAAGCTTTCTTT.

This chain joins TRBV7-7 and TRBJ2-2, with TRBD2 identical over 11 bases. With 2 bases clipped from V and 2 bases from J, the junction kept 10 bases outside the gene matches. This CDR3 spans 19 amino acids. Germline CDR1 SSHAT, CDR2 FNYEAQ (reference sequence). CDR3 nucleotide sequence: TGTGCCAGCAGCTTACTCCTAGCGGGGGGTCGACGTAACACCGGGGAGCTGTTTTTT. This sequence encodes CASSLLLAGGRRNTGELFF.

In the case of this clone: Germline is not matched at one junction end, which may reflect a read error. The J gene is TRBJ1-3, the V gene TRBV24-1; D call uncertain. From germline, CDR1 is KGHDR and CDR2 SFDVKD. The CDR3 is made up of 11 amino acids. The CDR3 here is CATSGGTTIYF. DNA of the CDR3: TGTGCCACCAGTGGAGGAACCACCATATATTTT.

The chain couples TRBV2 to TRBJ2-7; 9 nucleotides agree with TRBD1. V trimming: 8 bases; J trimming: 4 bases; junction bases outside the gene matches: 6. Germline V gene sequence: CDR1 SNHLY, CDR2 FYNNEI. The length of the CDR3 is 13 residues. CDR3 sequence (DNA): TGTGCCAGCGGGGGACAGGGCGTATACGAGCAGTACTTC. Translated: CASGGQGVYEQYF.

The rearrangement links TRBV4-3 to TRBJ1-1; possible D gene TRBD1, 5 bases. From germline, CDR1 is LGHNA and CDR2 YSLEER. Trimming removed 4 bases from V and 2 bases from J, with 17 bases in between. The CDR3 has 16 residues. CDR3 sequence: CASSLEVRVSNTEAFF. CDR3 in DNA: TGCGCCAGCAGCCTGGAAGTCAGGGTGAGCAACACTGAAGCTTTCTTT.

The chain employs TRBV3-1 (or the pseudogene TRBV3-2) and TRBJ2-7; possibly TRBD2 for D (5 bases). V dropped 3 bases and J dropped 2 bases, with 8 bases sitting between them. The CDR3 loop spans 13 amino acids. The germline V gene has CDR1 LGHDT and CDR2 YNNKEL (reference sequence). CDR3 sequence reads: CASSHGLPYEQYF. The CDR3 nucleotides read TGTGCCAGCAGCCACGGACTTCCCTACGAGCAGTACTTC.